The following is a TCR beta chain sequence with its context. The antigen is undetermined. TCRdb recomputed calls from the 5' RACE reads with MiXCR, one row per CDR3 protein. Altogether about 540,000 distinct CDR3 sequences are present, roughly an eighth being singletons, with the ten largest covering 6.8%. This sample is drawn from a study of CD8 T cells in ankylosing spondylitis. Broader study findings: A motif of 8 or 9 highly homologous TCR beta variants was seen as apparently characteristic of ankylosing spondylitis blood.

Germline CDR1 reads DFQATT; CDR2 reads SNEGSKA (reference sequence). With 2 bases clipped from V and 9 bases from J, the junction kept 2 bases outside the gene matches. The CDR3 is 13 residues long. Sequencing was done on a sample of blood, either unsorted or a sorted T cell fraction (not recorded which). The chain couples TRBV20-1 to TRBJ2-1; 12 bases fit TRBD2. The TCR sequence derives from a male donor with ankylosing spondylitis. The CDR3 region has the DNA TGCAGTGCTAGACTAGCGGGAGGGACTGAGCAGTTCTTC. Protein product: CSARLAGGTEQFF.